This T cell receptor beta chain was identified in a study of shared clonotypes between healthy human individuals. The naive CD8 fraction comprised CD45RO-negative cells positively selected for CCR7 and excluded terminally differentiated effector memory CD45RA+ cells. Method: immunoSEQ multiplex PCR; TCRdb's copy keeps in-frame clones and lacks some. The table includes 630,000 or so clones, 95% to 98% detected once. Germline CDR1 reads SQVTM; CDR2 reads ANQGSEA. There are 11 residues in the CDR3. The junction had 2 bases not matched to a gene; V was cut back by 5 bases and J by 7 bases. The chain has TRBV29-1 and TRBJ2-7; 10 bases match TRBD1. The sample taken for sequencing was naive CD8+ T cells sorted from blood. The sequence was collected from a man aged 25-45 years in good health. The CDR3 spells CSVPGQGEQYF. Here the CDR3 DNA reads TGCAGCGTTCCGGGACAGGGGGAGCAGTACTTC.